What follows are 9 T cell receptor beta chains derived from one specimen sequenced in a study of type 1 regulatory T cells. A single record per CDR3 protein comes from TCRdb applying MiXCR to the reads. The profile shows 80,000 to 100,000 distinct CDR3 sequences, about a third of them singletons. Sequencing used CD4+ T cells, either the whole sample or a sorted fraction (not recorded which). Source of these receptors: a human donor in good health.

This clonotype showed up just a few times. V gene TRBV29-1 combines with J gene TRBJ1-4; no clear D. Germline V lookup: CDR1 SQVTM, CDR2 ANQGSEA. Trimming removed 4 bases from V and 8 bases from J, with 14 bases in between. This CDR3 is built from 13 residues. CDR3 sequence (DNA): TGCAGCGTTGCTGGTCCCGCTTGGGAAAAACTGTTTTTT. The encoded protein is CSVAGPAWEKLFF. The entire variable domain, with the rest obtained from reference TRBV29-1 and TRBJ1-4, is as follows: SAVISQKPSRDICQRGTSLTIQCQVDSQVTMMFWYRQQPGQSLTLIATANQGSEATYESGFVIDKFPISRPNLTFSTLTVSNMSPEDSSIYLCSVAGPAWEKLFFGSGTQLSVL.

V and J are TRBV20-1 and TRBJ2-3; 12 nucleotides agree with TRBD2. V shed 3 bases, J shed 5 bases, and the junction held 6 bases outside the gene matches. CDR3 length: 15 residues. Per the germline V gene, CDR1 is DFQATT and CDR2 is SNEGSKA (reference sequence). The chain's CDR3 is CSASLPTSGRDTQYF. The CDR3 bases are TGCAGTGCTAGTTTACCGACTAGCGGGAGAGATACGCAGTATTTT.

The rearrangement links TRBV6-1 to TRBJ2-2; D unresolved. The V and J ends lost 3 bases and 3 bases respectively, with 8 bases between them. CDR1 and CDR2 from the germline V gene are MNHNS and SASEGT. The CDR3 covers 14 residues. This CDR3 is CASSDRRDTGELFF. CDR3 in DNA: TGTGCCAGCAGTGACCGTAGGGACACCGGGGAGCTGTTTTTT.

On this clonotype itself: Relative to the germline gene, one junction end is altered; a read error may explain this. The CDR3 is CSVRGRQGSNQPQHF. CDR3 nucleotide sequence: TGCAGTGTTAGAGGGCGACAGGGTAGCAATCAGCCCCAGCATTTT. The genes are TRBV20-1 and TRBJ1-5; 7 positions agree with TRBD1. Germline CDR1 and CDR2: DFQATT and SNEGSKA (reference sequence). The CDR3 covers 15 residues.

The V and J genes are TRBV30 and TRBJ2-1, with D hard to call. Trimming shortened V by 7 bases and J by 7 bases, and 17 bases separated the two germline ends. Germline CDR1 and CDR2: GTSNPN and SVGIG (reference sequence). There are 13 residues in the CDR3. The CDR3 region has the DNA TGTGCCTCCCGGCCCCCACTAAGAAATGAGCAGTTCTTC. Translated, it gives CASRPPLRNEQFF. The full variable domain, in which reference TRBV30 and TRBJ2-1 provide the parts outside the CDR3, is SQTIHQWPATLVQPVGSPLSLECTVEGTSNPNLYWYRQAAGRGLQLLFYSVGIGQISSEVPQNLSASRPQDRQFILSSKKLLLSDSGFYLCASRPPLRNEQFFGPGTRLTVL.

This clonotype appeared a few times. V and J are TRBV24-1 and TRBJ2-1; D might be TRBD2 (5 bases). Trimming stripped 6 bases from V and 0 bases from J, with 14 bases between. The CDR3 is made up of 16 amino acids. Germline V gene lookup returns CDR1 KGHDR and CDR2 SFDVKD. DNA of the CDR3: TGTGCCACCAGTCCCCGGGGTAGCCTCTCCTACAATGAGCAGTTCTTC. It is translated as CATSPRGSLSYNEQFF.

The chain recombines TRBV11-2 with TRBJ2-7; weak D call: TRBD1 (5 bases). CDR1 is SGHAT and CDR2 is FQNNGV in the germline V gene. V gave up 1 base and J gave up 5 bases, with 12 bases separating them. The CDR3 extends over 14 amino acids. The CDR3 bases are TGTGCCAGCAGCTTAGGTGGGGCGCCTCACGAGCAGTACTTC. Translation gives CASSLGGAPHEQYF. The full variable domain, rest sourced from reference TRBV11-2 and TRBJ2-7, is EAGVAQSPRYKIIEKRQSVAFWCNPISGHATLYWYQQILGQGPKLLIQFQNNGVVDDSQLPKDRFSAERLKGVDSTLKIQPAKLEDSAVYLCASSLGGAPHEQYFGPGTRLTVT.

This clonotype has just a few counts. The DNA of the CDR3 is TGTGCCAGCAGCGCTAGACAGTTCAATCTGAACACTGAAGCTTTCTTT. This encodes CASSARQFNLNTEAFF. The chain has TRBV7-8 and TRBJ1-1, with D perhaps matching TRBD1 (5 bases). CDR3 length: 16 amino acids. The V and J ends lost 5 bases and 0 bases respectively, with 16 bases between them. The germline CDR1 and CDR2 sequences are SGHVS and FQNEAQ.

This clonotype occurred once. The chain joins TRBV11-2 to TRBJ2-1, with 8 positions matching TRBD2. V gave up 4 bases and J gave up 9 bases; unmatched junction bases: 11. The germline CDR1 and CDR2 sequences are SGHAT and FQNNGV. The CDR3 spans 15 residues. CDR3 sequence reads: CASSSLAGSGREQFF. CDR3 nucleotides: TGTGCCAGCAGCTCCTTAGCGGGGAGTGGGCGTGAGCAGTTCTTC. Based on the CDR3 plus reference TRBV11-2 and TRBJ2-1, the full variable domain is EAGVAQSPRYKIIEKRQSVAFWCNPISGHATLYWYQQILGQGPKLLIQFQNNGVVDDSQLPKDRFSAERLKGVDSTLKIQPAKLEDSAVYLCASSSLAGSGREQFFGPGTRLTVL.